Below, 20 T cell receptor beta chains from the same sample are listed, as sequenced in a study of blood T cells in healthy people across ages. The authors ran a second PCR of 7 to 11 cycles using a sample-barcoded 5' primer and a J-beta primer mix. TCRdb itself ran the 5' RACE reads through MiXCR, one entry per CDR3 protein. The sample includes 1.5 million to 2 million distinct CDR3 sequences, 49% of them seen just once. The sequenced sample consisted of blood. The receptors shown here come from a woman between 40 and 50 years old in good health.

The chain couples TRBV5-1 to TRBJ2-3; TRBD1 matches 9 bases. Germline values: CDR1 SGHRS, CDR2 YFSETQ. The junction had 9 bases not matched to a gene; V was cut back by 3 bases and J by 1 base. CDR3 length: 17 residues. The CDR3 is CASSSSRTGVGTDTQYF. The CDR3 DNA is TGCGCCAGCAGCTCGTCCCGGACAGGGGTTGGCACAGATACGCAGTATTTT.

The chain couples TRBV6-5 to TRBJ2-7; TRBD2 agrees at 7 bases. The J call may be incorrect, as the DNA end agrees better with TRBJ2-1. The CDR3 runs 15 residues. Germline lookup yields CDR1 MNHEY and CDR2 SVGAGI. DNA of the CDR3: TGTGCCAGCAGTTACTCAATAGCGGGTACCTACGAGCAGTTCTTC. Translation gives CASSYSIAGTYEQFF.

The chain uses TRBV27 and TRBJ1-4; D gene uncertain. Trimming stripped 0 bases from V and 8 bases from J, with 10 bases between. The CDR3 loop spans 14 amino acids. Germline CDR1 is MNHEY and CDR2 is SMNVEV (reference sequence). CDR3 loop: CASSLSGFGEKLFF. The CDR3 nucleotides read TGTGCCAGCAGTTTATCGGGTTTTGGAGAAAAACTGTTTTTT.

With respect to this clonotype: Relative to the germline gene, one junction end is altered; a read error may explain this. The gene calls are TRBV20-1 and TRBJ1-1; 8 bases map to TRBD1. The length of the CDR3 is 16 residues. Germline assignment: CDR1 DFQATT and CDR2 SNEGSKA (reference sequence). This CDR3 is CSAGEQGAVLDTEAFF. The CDR3 nucleotides are TGCAGTGCTGGAGAGCAGGGGGCAGTCTTGGACACTGAAGCTTTCTTT.

About this clonotype: A read error may account for a junction end that differs from germline. The chain combines TRBV9 with TRBJ2-1; 8 bases are a match to TRBD1. The CDR3 is 17 amino acids. Germline-derived CDR1 and CDR2 are SGDLS and YYNGEE. CDR3 DNA sequence: TGTGCCGGCAGCGTGGACCCGGCAGGGGGCAAGAGAAATGAGCAGTTCTTC. Translated: CAGSVDPAGGKRNEQFF.

The chain couples TRBV6-1 to TRBJ1-2; perhaps TRBD1 as D (5 bases). Germline V gene data show CDR1 as MNHNS and CDR2 as SASEGT. CDR3 size: 15 residues. V was cut by 2 bases and J by 7 bases, with 17 bases left in between. CDR3 loop: CASSELTAGLSGYTF. In DNA, the CDR3 is TGTGCCAGCAGTGAATTGACGGCAGGGTTGTCTGGCTACACCTTC.

The chain uses TRBV20-1 and TRBJ2-3; D not certain. V was pared by 1 base and J by 0 bases, with 8 bases between. CDR1 and CDR2 from the germline V gene are DFQATT and SNEGSKA (reference sequence). The CDR3 loop spans 14 amino acids. In DNA, the CDR3 is TGCAGTGCTAGAGGCCGACCTAGCACAGATACGCAGTATTTT. Protein sequence: CSARGRPSTDTQYF.

The gene calls are TRBV12-3 or TRBV12-4 and TRBJ2-4, with 8 bases aligning to TRBD2. The J call may be faulty, since TRBJ2-7 better matches the DNA end. The CDR3 loop spans 15 amino acids. CDR3 loop: CASSLLRAGAGEQYF. CDR3 in DNA: TGTGCCAGCAGTTTACTGCGAGCGGGGGCTGGCGAGCAGTACTTC.

The chain has TRBV3-1 and TRBJ2-3; D is ambiguous. The CDR3 contains 14 residues. In germline, CDR1 is LGHDT, CDR2 YNNKEL (reference sequence). V was cut by 5 bases and J by 2 bases, with 11 bases left in between. The CDR3, as DNA: TGTGCCAGCAGCGATACGGTAAACACAGATACGCAGTATTTT. It translates to CASSDTVNTDTQYF.

This clonotype has just a few counts. The chain recombines TRBV20-1 with TRBJ2-7; D is ambiguous. The V end was cut by 1 base, the J end by 3 bases, with 13 bases between. Germline-derived CDR1 and CDR2 are DFQATT and SNEGSKA (reference sequence). The CDR3 is 14 residues long. This CDR3 is CSARAVLVNYEQYF. Written as DNA, the CDR3 is TGCAGTGCTAGAGCGGTCCTCGTTAACTACGAGCAGTACTTC.

The chain joins TRBV6-2 or TRBV6-3 to TRBJ2-7; tentatively, D is TRBD1 or TRBD2 (5 bases each). This CDR3 spans 15 amino acids. Germline V lookup: CDR1 MNHEY, CDR2 SVGEGT. The germline V and J ends were trimmed by 0 bases and 4 bases, with 13 bases remaining between them. The CDR3 DNA sequence: TGTGCCAGCAGTTACTCTACAACGGGACGATACGAGCAGTACTTC. Protein sequence: CASSYSTTGRYEQYF.

The chain employs TRBV4-1 and TRBJ2-7; TRBD1 matches 9 bases. This CDR3 region has 17 residues. The trim removed 2 bases at V and 4 bases at J, leaving 12 bases unmatched. Germline CDR1 and CDR2: MGHRA and YSYEKL. DNA of the CDR3: TGCGCCAGCAGCCAATTCTATGCCGGGACAGGGTTATACGAGCAGTACTTC. Protein: CASSQFYAGTGLYEQYF.

The sample holds a few counts of this clonotype. This chain joins TRBV29-1 and TRBJ2-7; perhaps D is TRBD1 or TRBD2 (6 bases each). CDR3 size: 13 residues. From germline, CDR1 is SQVTM and CDR2 ANQGSEA. Trimming removed 1 base from V and 5 bases from J, with 12 bases in between. CDR3 bases: TGCAGCGTTGAAGTGGGGGGCGGCGACGAGCAGTACTTC. Its protein product is CSVEVGGGDEQYF.

This clonotype was observed a handful of times. The chain combines TRBV5-6 with TRBJ2-4; D possibly corresponds to TRBD1 (5 bases). The V and J ends lost 4 bases and 0 bases respectively, with 20 bases between them. The CDR3 covers 18 residues. Germline V gives CDR1 SGHDT, CDR2 YYEEEE. The CDR3 region has the DNA TGTGCCAGCAGCACCCCCACTGACAGCGTGATAGCCAAAAACATTCAGTACTTC. It codes for CASSTPTDSVIAKNIQYF.

The rearrangement links TRBV11-2 to TRBJ2-1; the match to TRBD1 covers 9 bases. Unmatched junction bases numbered 11, after V lost 5 bases and J lost 9 bases. Germline V CDR1 and CDR2: SGHAT, FQNNGV. The CDR3 runs 15 residues. CDR3 sequence: CASSTRDRDAVEQFF. In nucleotides, the CDR3 is TGTGCCAGCAGCACCCGGGACAGGGATGCGGTTGAGCAGTTCTTC.

The chain is built from TRBV29-1 and TRBJ2-1; D is unresolved. This CDR3 spans 16 amino acids. Between the trimmed V and J ends, which lost 3 bases and 0 bases, there was a span of 15 bases. The germline V gene encodes CDR1 SQVTM and CDR2 ANQGSEA. Written as DNA, the CDR3 is TGCAGCGTTGAGGGCCAAGGCCGTCGCTCCTACAATGAGCAGTTCTTC. Translated: CSVEGQGRRSYNEQFF.

The V and J genes are TRBV28 and TRBJ2-5; 8 nucleotides line up with TRBD1. Unmatched junction bases numbered 24, after V lost 4 bases and J lost 11 bases. Germline CDR1 MDHEN, CDR2 SYDVKM. CDR3 length equals 18 residues. The CDR3 here is CASSSLPPGTGTYNEQYF. CDR3 sequence (DNA): TGTGCCAGCAGTTCCCTCCCCCCGGGGACAGGAACCTACAATGAGCAGTACTTC.

At least ten counts were recorded for this clonotype. The CDR3 nucleotides are TGTGCCAGCAGTTACTCGAAGGGAGGGGGACCCCTCGGCAGTGAGCAGTTCTTC. Protein product: CASSYSKGGGPLGSEQFF. The chain couples TRBV6-5 to TRBJ2-1; perhaps TRBD2 as D (7 bases). Trimming removed 0 bases at V and 9 bases at J, with 24 bases between. Germline V gene sequence: CDR1 MNHEY, CDR2 SVGAGI. The CDR3 is 18 residues long.

This chain links TRBV12-3 or TRBV12-4 with TRBJ2-1; D might be TRBD1 (6 bases). V was clipped by 2 bases and J by 7 bases, with 15 bases between them. The CDR3 has 15 amino acids. CDR3 coding DNA: TGTGCCAGCAGTTTATCGGGACACGGTATAAATGAGCAGTTCTTC. It is translated as CASSLSGHGINEQFF.

Ten or more counts support this clonotype. The junction and the germline gene differ at one end; a read error may be behind it. The chain links TRBV2 to TRBJ2-7, with TRBD1 identical over 7 bases. CDR3 size: 13 residues. Germline V gives CDR1 SNHLY, CDR2 FYNNEI. CDR3 sequence reads: CASSGQASYEQYF. Here the CDR3 DNA reads TGCGCCAGCTCTGGACAGGCCTCCTACGAGCAGTACTTC.